The rows below give T cell receptor beta chains drawn from one sample of a study of blood T cell repertoires in COVID-19. The assay was immunoSEQ multiplex PCR, and TCRdb's table has in-frame clones only and misses some. The sample includes fewer than 350,000 clones, approximately 83% seen only once; the top ten take 2% to 2.5%. Sequencing input: peripheral blood. The receptors here all came from a woman aged 25 to 39 who had recovered from COVID-19. Each CDR3 is given with its conserved first and last residue. Each record gives: J gene, D gene, V gene, clone size, CDR3 protein, CDR3 DNA. A D gene is named only where the DNA matches it firmly. The size field is filled for only some rows; it gives once, few, many or a size class.

j_gene: TRBJ1-1; d_gene: NA; v_gene: TRBV15; abundance: NA; CDR3aa: CATSRDQGGAFF; CDR3nt: TGTGCCACCAGCAGAGATCAGGGAGGAGCTTTCTTT
j_gene: TRBJ1-6; d_gene: NA; v_gene: TRBV19; abundance: NA; CDR3aa: CASSMLASPLHF; CDR3nt: TGTGCCAGTAGTATGTTGGCTTCACCCCTCCACTTT
j_gene: TRBJ1-3; d_gene: NA; v_gene: TRBV12-3/TRBV12-4; abundance: NA; CDR3aa: CASARRRNTIYF; CDR3nt: TGTGCCAGCGCCCGGCGGAGAAACACCATATATTTT
j_gene: TRBJ2-1; d_gene: TRBD2; v_gene: TRBV7-2; abundance: once; CDR3aa: CASSPPSGLAGIYNEQFF; CDR3nt: TGTGCCAGCAGCCCGCCCAGTGGACTAGCGGGGATATACAATGAGCAGTTCTTC
j_gene: TRBJ2-4; d_gene: NA; v_gene: TRBV6-5; abundance: once; CDR3aa: CASSYAPQGSKNIQYF; CDR3nt: TGTGCCAGCAGTTACGCCCCTCAGGGATCCAAAAACATTCAGTACTTC
j_gene: TRBJ1-2; d_gene: NA; v_gene: TRBV21-1; abundance: NA; CDR3aa: CASSKYGRAYGYTF; CDR3nt: TGTGCCAGCAGCAAATATGGCAGGGCCTATGGCTACACCTTC
j_gene: TRBJ2-5; d_gene: NA; v_gene: TRBV5-1; abundance: NA; CDR3aa: CASSLEIGGQETQYF; CDR3nt: TGCGCCAGCAGCTTGGAAATCGGGGGTCAAGAGACCCAGTACTTC
j_gene: TRBJ2-5; d_gene: TRBD1; v_gene: TRBV10-3; abundance: NA; CDR3aa: CAISQGAGGETQYF; CDR3nt: TGTGCCATCAGTCAGGGGGCTGGGGGAGAGACCCAGTACTTC
j_gene: TRBJ2-7; d_gene: NA; v_gene: TRBV27; abundance: NA; CDR3aa: CASSLAVGSYEQYF; CDR3nt: TGTGCCAGCAGTTTAGCAGTTGGTTCCTACGAGCAGTACTTC
j_gene: TRBJ1-2; d_gene: NA; v_gene: TRBV12-3/TRBV12-4; abundance: NA; CDR3aa: CASSLSGHNGYTF; CDR3nt: TGTGCCAGCAGCCTGTCGGGACACAATGGCTACACCTTC
j_gene: TRBJ1-6; d_gene: NA; v_gene: TRBV19; abundance: NA; CDR3aa: CASSLDGYNSPLHF; CDR3nt: TGTGCCAGTAGCCTCGACGGGTATAATTCACCCCTCCACTTT
j_gene: TRBJ1-3; d_gene: NA; v_gene: TRBV19; abundance: NA; CDR3aa: CASRDYGNTIYF; CDR3nt: TGTGCCAGTCGGGATTACGGAAACACCATATATTTT
j_gene: TRBJ2-1; d_gene: NA; v_gene: TRBV7-3; abundance: NA; CDR3aa: CASSLPGTYNEQFF; CDR3nt: TGTGCCAGCAGCTTACCCGGGACCTACAATGAGCAGTTCTTC
j_gene: TRBJ2-7; d_gene: NA; v_gene: TRBV3-1/TRBV3-2; abundance: NA; CDR3aa: CASSQDRNYEQYF; CDR3nt: TGTGCCAGCAGCCAAGACAGGAACTACGAGCAGTACTTC
j_gene: TRBJ2-1; d_gene: TRBD1; v_gene: TRBV15; abundance: NA; CDR3aa: CATSSRTGDRKQFF; CDR3nt: TGTGCCACCAGCAGTAGGACAGGCGATAGGAAGCAGTTCTTC
j_gene: TRBJ1-4; d_gene: NA; v_gene: TRBV27; abundance: NA; CDR3aa: CASSPRTRTNEKLFF; CDR3nt: TGTGCCAGCAGTCCCCGGACACGAACTAATGAAAAACTGTTTTTT
j_gene: TRBJ2-7; d_gene: NA; v_gene: TRBV27; abundance: NA; CDR3aa: CASSLGRLWEQYF; CDR3nt: TGTGCCAGCAGTTTAGGGAGGCTTTGGGAGCAGTACTTC
j_gene: TRBJ2-7; d_gene: TRBD1; v_gene: TRBV19; abundance: NA; CDR3aa: CASSVGQGMIYEQYF; CDR3nt: TGTGCCAGTAGTGTGGGACAGGGGATGATATACGAGCAGTACTTC
j_gene: TRBJ2-7; d_gene: NA; v_gene: TRBV7-2; abundance: NA; CDR3aa: CASSLAVGSSYEQYF; CDR3nt: TGTGCCAGCAGCTTAGCTGTGGGGAGCTCCTACGAGCAGTACTTC
j_gene: TRBJ2-5; d_gene: TRBD2; v_gene: TRBV3-1/TRBV3-2; abundance: NA; CDR3aa: CASSPLGLAVEETQYF; CDR3nt: TGTGCCAGCAGCCCATTAGGACTAGCGGTAGAAGAGACCCAGTACTTC
j_gene: TRBJ1-1; d_gene: NA; v_gene: TRBV7-9; abundance: NA; CDR3aa: CASSLGQRETEAFF; CDR3nt: TGTGCCAGCAGCCTAGGACAGCGTGAAACTGAAGCTTTCTTT
j_gene: TRBJ1-1; d_gene: TRBD1; v_gene: TRBV30; abundance: NA; CDR3aa: CAWQTGANTEAFF; CDR3nt: TGTGCCTGGCAGACAGGGGCGAACACTGAAGCTTTCTTT
j_gene: TRBJ1-5; d_gene: NA; v_gene: TRBV19; abundance: NA; CDR3aa: CASGGGFYQPQHF; CDR3nt: TGTGCCAGTGGCGGGGGCTTCTATCAGCCCCAGCATTTT
j_gene: TRBJ1-5; d_gene: NA; v_gene: TRBV4-1; abundance: NA; CDR3aa: CASSQQGSGDQPQHF; CDR3nt: TGCGCCAGCAGCCAACAGGGGAGCGGGGATCAGCCCCAGCATTTT
j_gene: TRBJ1-4; d_gene: NA; v_gene: TRBV15; abundance: NA; CDR3aa: CATSPVDGEKLFF; CDR3nt: TGTGCCACCAGCCCAGTAGACGGGGAAAAACTGTTTTTT
j_gene: TRBJ1-5; d_gene: NA; v_gene: TRBV18; abundance: NA; CDR3aa: CASSLTQGYQPQHF; CDR3nt: TGTGCCAGCTCACTCACTCAGGGGTATCAGCCCCAGCATTTT
j_gene: TRBJ2-2; d_gene: NA; v_gene: TRBV5-5; abundance: NA; CDR3aa: CASSLLTGELFF; CDR3nt: TGTGCCAGCAGCCTACTAACCGGGGAGCTGTTTTTT
j_gene: TRBJ1-6; d_gene: TRBD1; v_gene: TRBV6-5; abundance: NA; CDR3aa: CASRPDRGQGSPLHF; CDR3nt: TGTGCCAGCAGACCAGACAGGGGGCAAGGTTCACCCCTCCACTTT
j_gene: TRBJ1-1; d_gene: NA; v_gene: TRBV10-1; abundance: NA; CDR3aa: CASSKTGNTEAFF; CDR3nt: TGCGCCAGCAGCAAAACAGGGAACACTGAAGCTTTCTTT
j_gene: TRBJ1-1; d_gene: NA; v_gene: TRBV27; abundance: NA; CDR3aa: CASSLRGNTEAFF; CDR3nt: TGTGCCAGCAGTTTAAGGGGGAACACTGAAGCTTTCTTT
j_gene: TRBJ1-1; d_gene: TRBD1; v_gene: TRBV10-1; abundance: NA; CDR3aa: CASTPGTGATEAFF; CDR3nt: TGCGCCAGCACCCCCGGGACAGGGGCCACTGAAGCTTTCTTT
j_gene: TRBJ2-2; d_gene: TRBD2; v_gene: TRBV19; abundance: NA; CDR3aa: CASLGGTSRELFF; CDR3nt: TGTGCCAGTTTGGGAGGGACTAGCCGGGAGCTGTTTTTT
j_gene: TRBJ2-1; d_gene: TRBD1; v_gene: TRBV11-2; abundance: NA; CDR3aa: CASSLGTGGFEQFF; CDR3nt: TGTGCCAGCAGCTTAGGGACAGGGGGCTTTGAGCAGTTCTTC
j_gene: TRBJ1-3; d_gene: TRBD1; v_gene: TRBV5-1; abundance: once; CDR3aa: CASSKGGSSGNTIYF; CDR3nt: TGCGCCAGCAGTAAAGGGGGCTCCTCTGGAAACACCATATATTTT
j_gene: TRBJ2-7; d_gene: NA; v_gene: TRBV11-3; abundance: NA; CDR3aa: CASSFQESYEQYF; CDR3nt: TGTGCCAGCAGCTTCCAAGAGTCCTACGAGCAGTACTTC
j_gene: TRBJ1-1; d_gene: TRBD1; v_gene: TRBV5-1; abundance: NA; CDR3aa: CASSLAHWTGNTEAFF; CDR3nt: TGCGCCAGCAGCTTGGCCCATTGGACAGGGAACACTGAAGCTTTCTTT
j_gene: TRBJ1-2; d_gene: TRBD1; v_gene: TRBV5-4; abundance: NA; CDR3aa: CASSPKDRVGGYTF; CDR3nt: TGTGCCAGCAGCCCGAAGGACAGGGTGGGTGGCTACACCTTC
j_gene: TRBJ1-5; d_gene: TRBD1; v_gene: TRBV19; abundance: few; CDR3aa: CASSITGDGQPQHF; CDR3nt: TGTGCCAGTAGTATCACAGGGGATGGTCAGCCCCAGCATTTT
j_gene: TRBJ1-1; d_gene: NA; v_gene: TRBV19; abundance: NA; CDR3aa: CASSAGSTEAFF; CDR3nt: TGTGCCAGTTCCGCGGGGAGTACTGAAGCTTTCTTT
j_gene: TRBJ2-2; d_gene: TRBD2; v_gene: TRBV28; abundance: NA; CDR3aa: CASMAGARLDTGELFF; CDR3nt: TGTGCCAGCATGGCGGGAGCAAGGTTGGACACCGGGGAGCTGTTTTTT
j_gene: TRBJ2-1; d_gene: TRBD2; v_gene: TRBV11-3; abundance: NA; CDR3aa: CASSSHTAGGYNEQFF; CDR3nt: TGTGCCAGCAGCTCCCACACCGCGGGAGGCTACAATGAGCAGTTCTTC
j_gene: TRBJ2-7; d_gene: TRBD1; v_gene: TRBV7-2; abundance: NA; CDR3aa: CASSLFQGAPGEQYF; CDR3nt: TGTGCCAGCAGCTTATTCCAGGGGGCGCCGGGAGAGCAGTACTTC
j_gene: TRBJ2-5; d_gene: TRBD2; v_gene: TRBV6-2/TRBV6-3; abundance: NA; CDR3aa: CASSYSAGGRETQYF; CDR3nt: TGTGCCAGCAGTTACTCTGCGGGAGGGCGGGAGACCCAGTACTTC
j_gene: TRBJ2-2; d_gene: TRBD2; v_gene: TRBV4-3; abundance: NA; CDR3aa: CASSQVAGARTGELFF; CDR3nt: TGCGCCAGCAGCCAAGTCGCGGGAGCTCGCACCGGGGAGCTGTTTTTT
j_gene: TRBJ2-5; d_gene: NA; v_gene: TRBV14; abundance: NA; CDR3aa: CASSQVAPRVGETQYF; CDR3nt: TGTGCCAGCAGCCAAGTCGCCCCCAGGGTTGGAGAGACCCAGTACTTC
j_gene: TRBJ1-3; d_gene: NA; v_gene: TRBV6-2/TRBV6-3; abundance: once; CDR3aa: CASSYGLSGNTIYF; CDR3nt: TGTGCCAGCAGTTATGGGCTTTCTGGAAACACCATATATTTT
j_gene: TRBJ2-2; d_gene: NA; v_gene: TRBV9; abundance: NA; CDR3aa: CASSEGDYLGGELFF; CDR3nt: TGTGCCAGCAGCGAGGGGGACTATTTGGGCGGGGAGCTGTTTTTT
j_gene: TRBJ2-2; d_gene: NA; v_gene: TRBV24-1; abundance: NA; CDR3aa: CATSDEQAGELFF; CDR3nt: TGTGCCACCAGTGATGAGCAGGCCGGGGAGCTGTTTTTT
j_gene: TRBJ2-1; d_gene: TRBD1; v_gene: TRBV18; abundance: once; CDR3aa: CASSVGQGPYNEQFF; CDR3nt: TGTGCCAGCTCAGTCGGACAGGGCCCCTACAATGAGCAGTTCTTC
j_gene: TRBJ2-1; d_gene: NA; v_gene: TRBV12-3/TRBV12-4; abundance: NA; CDR3aa: CASKRQGGNEQFF; CDR3nt: TGTGCCAGCAAAAGGCAGGGGGGCAATGAGCAGTTCTTC
j_gene: TRBJ2-7; d_gene: NA; v_gene: TRBV4-3; abundance: NA; CDR3aa: CASSQDLGGTEQYF; CDR3nt: TGCGCCAGCAGCCAAGATTTAGGCGGGACCGAGCAGTACTTC
j_gene: TRBJ1-2; d_gene: TRBD1; v_gene: TRBV29-1; abundance: NA; CDR3aa: CSVGTGYYGYTF; CDR3nt: TGCAGCGTTGGGACAGGATACTATGGCTACACCTTC
j_gene: TRBJ2-7; d_gene: TRBD1; v_gene: TRBV29-1; abundance: NA; CDR3aa: CSSLGTGSYEQYF; CDR3nt: TGCAGCTCTCTCGGGACAGGCTCCTACGAGCAGTACTTC